The source of this T cell receptor beta chain is a study of T cell responses to AZD1222 COVID-19 vaccine. A note on this clone: Its target is not known.

Study-wide results and caveats: Across the whole spike, CD4 TCRs peaked at regions 160-218 and 743-854. Scientists sampled the repertoires only once the peak T cell response had passed. Seropositive AZD1222 recipients at baseline numbered only 6 or 7.

Data came from immunoSEQ multiplex PCR; TCRdb stores just in-frame clones and leaves some out. The table includes roughly 120,000 clones, around 94% detected once. Trimming removed 2 bases at V and 6 bases at J, with 6 bases between. The CDR3 loop spans 12 amino acids. Germline V gene sequence: CDR1 WSHSY, CDR2 SAAADI. V is TRBV10-2 and J is TRBJ2-3; no clear D. The specimen was peripheral blood, collected on day 0 of AZD1222 vaccination. This sequence originates from an adult in good health. The CDR3 sequence is CASSEVRDTQYF. In DNA, the CDR3 is TGCGCCAGCAGTGAGGTTCGGGATACGCAGTATTTT.